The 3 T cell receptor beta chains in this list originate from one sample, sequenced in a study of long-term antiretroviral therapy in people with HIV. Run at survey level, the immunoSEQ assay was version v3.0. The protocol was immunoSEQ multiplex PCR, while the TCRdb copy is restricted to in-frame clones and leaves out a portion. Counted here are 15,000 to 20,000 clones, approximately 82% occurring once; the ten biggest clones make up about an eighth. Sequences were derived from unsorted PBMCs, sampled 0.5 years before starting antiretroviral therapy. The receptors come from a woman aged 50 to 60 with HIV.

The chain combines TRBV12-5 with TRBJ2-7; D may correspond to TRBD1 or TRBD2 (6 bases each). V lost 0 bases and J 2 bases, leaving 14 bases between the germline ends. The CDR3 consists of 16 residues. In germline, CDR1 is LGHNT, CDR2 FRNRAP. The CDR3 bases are TGTGCTAGTGGTTTGGTACTACGGGGGACAACCTACGAGCAGTACTTC. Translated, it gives CASGLVLRGTTYEQYF.

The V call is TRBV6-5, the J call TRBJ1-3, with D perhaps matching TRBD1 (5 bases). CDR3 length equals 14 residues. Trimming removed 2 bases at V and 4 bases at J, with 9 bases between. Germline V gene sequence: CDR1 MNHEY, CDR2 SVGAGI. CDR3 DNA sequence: TGTGCCAGCAGTTACCTCGCAGGGGGAAACACCATATATTTT. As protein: CASSYLAGGNTIYF.

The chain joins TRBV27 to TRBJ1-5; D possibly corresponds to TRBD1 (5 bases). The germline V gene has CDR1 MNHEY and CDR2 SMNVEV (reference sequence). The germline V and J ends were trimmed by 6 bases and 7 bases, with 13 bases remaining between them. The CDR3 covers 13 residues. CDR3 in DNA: TGTGCCAGCAGACCATTAGGGGTGCAGCCCCAGCATTTT. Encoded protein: CASRPLGVQPQHF.